Following are 15 T cell receptor beta chains from one sample sequenced in a study of shared clonotypes between healthy human individuals. Measured with immunoSEQ multiplex PCR; TCRdb has only the in-frame clones, and not every one. In the table there are about 960,000 clones, about three quarters of which are singletons. Sequenced input: memory CD4+ T cells sorted from blood. Subset in this sample: CD45RA-negative fraction. All receptors derive from a man aged 18 to 35 in good health.

There are many counts of this clone. At one boundary the junction diverges from the germline segment, which might be a read error. The DNA of the CDR3 is TGTGCTAGCAGCTCCGGCCCAGGGGGCAATGAGCAGTTCTTC. Amino acid sequence: CASSSGPGGNEQFF. This chain links TRBV7-7 with TRBJ2-1; 7 nucleotides align to TRBD1. CDR3 length: 14 residues. CDR1 and CDR2 (germline): SSHAT, FNYEAQ (reference sequence).

The chain links TRBV5-1 to TRBJ1-2; 7 nucleotides agree with TRBD1. This CDR3 has 14 residues. Germline V gives CDR1 SGHRS, CDR2 YFSETQ. V trimming: 4 bases; J trimming: 0 bases; junction bases outside the gene matches: 3. CDR3 nucleotide sequence: TGCGCCAGCAGCGCGGGGACAGCTAACTATGGCTACACCTTC. This translates into CASSAGTANYGYTF.

The chain has TRBV5-6 and TRBJ2-7; D may be TRBD2 (7 bases). V shed 0 bases and J shed 3 bases, with 10 bases lying between them. The CDR3 loop spans 14 amino acids. Looked up from germline, CDR1 is SGHDT and CDR2 is YYEEEE. CDR3 amino acids: CASSLGGGHYEQYF. The CDR3 DNA reads as TGTGCCAGCAGCTTGGGCGGGGGCCACTACGAGCAGTACTTC.

V usage is TRBV5-6 and J usage is TRBJ1-1; D not certain. The CDR3 loop spans 14 amino acids. With 4 bases removed from V and 3 bases from J, the gap between germline ends came to 13 bases. CDR1 is SGHDT, CDR2 YYEEEE, per germline. The CDR3 DNA reads TGTGCCAGCAGCCTGAACGGACGGTACACTGAAGCTTTCTTT. Encoded protein: CASSLNGRYTEAFF. Supplemented by reference TRBV5-6 and TRBJ1-1, the full variable domain reads DAGVTQSPTHLIKTRGQQVTLRCSPKSGHDTVSWYQQALGQGPQFIFQYYEEEERQRGNFPDRFSGHQFPNYSSELNVNALLLGDSALYLCASSLNGRYTEAFFGQGTRLTVV.

Here the CDR3 reads CAISSGLGDTQYF. In DNA form, the CDR3 reads TGTGCCATCAGTTCGGGGCTGGGAGATACGCAGTATTTT. The chain has TRBV10-3 and TRBJ2-3, with D perhaps being TRBD1 or TRBD2 (5 bases each). This CDR3 spans 13 amino acids. CDR1 and CDR2 (germline): ENHRY, SYGVKD. V lost 5 bases to trimming and J lost 5 bases, with 11 bases between them.

DNA for the CDR3: TGTGCCAGCAGTTACACTCAGGGTCTTAACACAGATACGCAGTATTTT. It specifies CASSYTQGLNTDTQYF. The chain combines TRBV6-6 with TRBJ2-3; tentative D call: TRBD1 (5 bases). CDR1 is MNHNY, CDR2 SVGAGI, per germline (reference sequence). V was clipped by 2 bases and J by 2 bases, with 14 bases between them. CDR3 length: 16 amino acids.

This chain links TRBV30 with TRBJ1-1; D uncertain. Germline V gene sequence: CDR1 GTSNPN, CDR2 SVGIG (reference sequence). V was cut by 3 bases and J by 2 bases, with 13 bases left in between. This CDR3 contains 14 residues. The CDR3, as DNA: TGTGCCTGGAGCCCACCTCCGATCAACACTGAAGCTTTCTTT. It yields the protein CAWSPPPINTEAFF.

The V and J genes are TRBV7-9 and TRBJ2-3, with TRBD2 matching 11 bases. The ends lost 5 bases at V and 5 bases at J; junction bases unmatched: 3. The germline V gene encodes CDR1 SEHNR and CDR2 FQNEAQ (reference sequence). The CDR3 spans 14 residues. The CDR3 is CASSPTSGRDTQYF. CDR3 in DNA: TGTGCCAGCAGCCCAACTAGCGGGAGAGATACGCAGTATTTT.

The chain is built from TRBV2 and TRBJ1-2; the D is unclear. Trimming removed 0 bases from V and 9 bases from J, with 14 bases in between. CDR3 length: 14 amino acids. Germline V gives CDR1 SNHLY, CDR2 FYNNEI. The CDR3: CASSEATRAMSYTF. CDR3 sequence (DNA): TGTGCCAGCAGTGAAGCAACGCGGGCTATGAGCTACACCTTC.

The rearrangement joins TRBV4-3 to TRBJ2-6; D is possibly TRBD1 (6 bases). CDR3 length equals 20 residues. The V gene's germline CDR1 is LGHNA and CDR2 YSLEER. The germline V and J ends were trimmed by 0 bases and 0 bases, with 18 bases remaining between them. This chain's CDR3 is CASSQDPPGVVNSGANVLTF. The CDR3 coding sequence is TGCGCCAGCAGCCAAGATCCCCCAGGGGTGGTTAACTCTGGGGCCAACGTCCTGACTTTC.

This rearrangement joins TRBV19 to TRBJ2-6, with 7 bases that match TRBD2. V dropped 7 bases and J dropped 1; count of bases not matched to a gene: 10. Per the germline V gene, CDR1 is LNHDA and CDR2 is SQIVND (reference sequence). The length of the CDR3 is 17 residues. Written as DNA, the CDR3 is TGTGCCAGTACCAGTTCAGGGAGGGGTTCTGGGGCCAACGTCCTGACTTTC. It translates to CASTSSGRGSGANVLTF.

This clone came up once. The chain employs TRBV18 and TRBJ2-3; D gene unclear. CDR1 is KGHSH, CDR2 LQKENI, per germline. V was clipped by 2 bases and J by 1 base, with 7 bases between them. This CDR3 contains 14 residues. CDR3 sequence (DNA): TGTGCCAGCTCACCAAGTTGGGGCACAGATACGCAGTATTTT. This translates into CASSPSWGTDTQYF.

This clone was recorded only once. The J gene is TRBJ2-3, the V gene TRBV14; D gene ambiguous. Deletions cut 4 bases from V and 7 bases from J, with 6 bases between. Looked up from germline, CDR1 is SGHDN and CDR2 is FVKESK. The CDR3 length is 11 residues. In DNA form, the CDR3 reads TGTGCCAGCAGCCTTCTTAATACGCAGTATTTT. The encoded protein is CASSLLNTQYF.

The chain employs TRBV18 and TRBJ2-7, with 8 bases matching TRBD1. CDR3 length: 15 residues. V lost 2 bases, J lost 2 bases, and 5 bases stayed unmatched. From germline, CDR1 is KGHSH and CDR2 LQKENI. CDR3 coding DNA: TGTGCCAGCTCACCATCGGCAGGGGGCCCCTACGAGCAGTACTTC. Amino acid sequence: CASSPSAGGPYEQYF.

The rearrangement links TRBV6-1 to TRBJ2-1; 10 nucleotides line up with TRBD1. Germline loops: CDR1 MNHNS, CDR2 SASEGT. V trimming: 6 bases; J trimming: 7 bases; junction bases outside the gene matches: 9. This CDR3 spans 15 amino acids. CDR3 bases: TGTGCCAGCAGGCGGCCGGGACAGGGGTTTAATGAGCAGTTCTTC. It translates to CASRRPGQGFNEQFF.